This TCR beta chain was profiled in a study of human T cells and chemical hapten exposure. Time point indicated: pre-sensitization, week 0. Specified treatment: therapeutic diphenylcyclopropenone sensitization with weekly scalp DPC. Germline-derived CDR1 and CDR2 are SEHNR and FQNEAQ (reference sequence). V lost 5 bases and J 4 bases, leaving 11 bases between the germline ends. The CDR3 length is 13 residues. This clonotype was seen repeatedly, ten times or more. In TCRdb, the RACE reads were re-called with MiXCR into one record per CDR3 protein. Here the sample spans about 270,000 distinct CDR3 sequences, approximately 8% being singletons.

The TCR sequence derives from a man aged 18 to 35 with alopecia areata. Some clones in this sample may be carry-over from other donors' samples. This sample comprised whole blood, obtained in connection with sensitization to the hapten diphenylcyclopropenone (DPC). The chain links TRBV7-9 to TRBJ1-1; no clear D. CDR3 sequence: CASSLPMGTEAFF. The CDR3 coding sequence is TGTGCCAGCAGCCTACCAATGGGCACTGAAGCTTTCTTT.